These 18 T cell receptor beta chains came from one sample sequenced in a study of shared clonotypes between healthy human individuals. Terminally differentiated effector memory CD45RA+ cells were left out of the naive CD8 fraction, which was CD45RO-negative and positively selected for CCR7. Sequenced by immunoSEQ multiplex PCR; TCRdb stores in-frame clones only, minus some. The sample has millions of clones, about 95% seen once; the top ten hold about 1.1%. Sequenced sample: naive CD8+ T cells sorted from blood. Receptor source: a man aged 18 to 30 in good health.

The rearrangement uses TRBV4-1 and TRBJ1-1; D remains ambiguous. CDR1 is MGHRA, CDR2 YSYEKL, per germline. The CDR3 loop spans 18 amino acids. Trimming stripped 7 bases from V and 1 base from J, with 25 bases between. Here the CDR3 DNA reads TGCGCCAGCACAGCGAGTCCGAACCTCGGGTGGGGGAACACTGAAGCTTTCTTT. Protein product: CASTASPNLGWGNTEAFF.

This chain uses TRBV27 with TRBJ1-3; a possible D gene is TRBD1 (5 bases). Germline values: CDR1 MNHEY, CDR2 SMNVEV (reference sequence). The CDR3 has 21 residues. Trimming shortened V by 0 bases and J by 0 bases, and 24 bases separated the two germline ends. The CDR3 here is CASSLSGENARVGHSGNTIYF. DNA of the CDR3: TGTGCCAGCAGTTTATCGGGAGAGAACGCTAGGGTGGGGCACTCTGGAAACACCATATATTTT.

Concerning this clone itself: Other DNA sequences of this sample code for an identical CDR3. J is TRBJ1-1 and V is TRBV29-1, with TRBD1 identical over 7 bases. CDR3 length: 11 residues. V lost 3 bases, J lost 7 bases, and 2 bases stayed unmatched. CDR1 is SQVTM, CDR2 ANQGSEA, per germline. The CDR3, as DNA: TGCAGCGTTGACAGGGACAGTGAAGCTTTCTTT. Its translation is CSVDRDSEAFF.

In regard to this clone: This sample includes further DNA sequences coding for the same CDR3. CDR3 amino acids: CASSQDVFSTDTQYF. The DNA of the CDR3 is TGCGCCAGCAGCCAAGATGTGTTTAGCACAGATACGCAGTATTTT. The chain uses TRBV4-1 and TRBJ2-3; unclear D gene. Germline-derived CDR1 and CDR2 are MGHRA and YSYEKL. The length of the CDR3 is 15 residues. Trimming pared 0 bases from V and 0 bases from J, leaving 7 bases between.

The sample holds one count of this clone. This chain joins TRBV7-9 and TRBJ2-1, with TRBD1 matching over 9 bases. The CDR3 totals 15 residues. The J segment lost 4 bases and the V segment lost 5 bases, leaving 6 bases of the junction unmatched. From germline, CDR1 is SEHNR and CDR2 FQNEAQ (reference sequence). The CDR3 sequence: CASSPPGQGYNEQFF. As DNA, the CDR3 is TGTGCCAGCAGCCCCCCGGGACAGGGTTACAATGAGCAGTTCTTC.

The rearrangement joins TRBV2 to TRBJ2-7, with 9 nucleotides matching TRBD2. After removal of 5 bases from V and 3 bases from J, the junction contained 11 bases not matched to a gene. This CDR3 spans 16 amino acids. In germline, CDR1 is SNHLY, CDR2 FYNNEI. The CDR3 loop is CASSPLAGTPNYEQYF. CDR3 in DNA: TGTGCCAGCAGTCCCCTAGCGGGGACTCCGAACTACGAGCAGTACTTC.

This rearrangement joins TRBV7-9 to TRBJ2-5; 12 nucleotides match TRBD1. V lost 4 bases, J lost 5 bases, and 8 bases stayed unmatched. CDR1 is SEHNR, CDR2 FQNEAQ, per germline (reference sequence). The CDR3 covers 16 residues. This chain's CDR3 is CASSSGDRGPVETQYF. The DNA for the CDR3 is TGTGCCAGCAGCTCTGGGGACAGGGGGCCGGTGGAGACCCAGTACTTC.

The V and J genes are TRBV10-3 and TRBJ1-6; D is undetermined. The CDR3 contains 16 residues. CDR1 and CDR2 (germline): ENHRY, SYGVKD. V was pared by 0 bases and J by 5 bases, with 11 bases between. CDR3 coding DNA: TGTGCCATCAGTGAGTCATTCGGGCAGGATAATTCACCCCTCCACTTT. This sequence encodes CAISESFGQDNSPLHF.

This clone was counted at least ten times. The J gene is TRBJ1-1, the V gene TRBV29-1, with D hard to call. V dropped 2 bases and J dropped 1 base, with 8 bases sitting between them. The CDR3 runs to 13 residues. Germline V gene lookup returns CDR1 SQVTM and CDR2 ANQGSEA. The CDR3 loop reads CSVETAGNTEAFF. CDR3 nucleotides: TGCAGCGTTGAAACAGCAGGGAACACTGAAGCTTTCTTT. The complete variable domain, with remaining parts taken from reference TRBV29-1 and TRBJ1-1, reads SAVISQKPSRDICQRGTSLTIQCQVDSQVTMMFWYRQQPGQSLTLIATANQGSEATYESGFVIDKFPISRPNLTFSTLTVSNMSPEDSSIYLCSVETAGNTEAFFGQGTRLTVV.

The rearrangement uses TRBV13 and TRBJ1-2, with 11 positions matching TRBD1. The CDR3 length is 14 residues. Unmatched junction bases numbered 2, after V lost 3 bases and J lost 5 bases. CDR1 PRHDT and CDR2 FYEKMQ come from the germline V gene (reference sequence). The CDR3 DNA sequence: TGTGCCAGCAGCTTCGGACAGGGGGCTTATGGCTACACCTTC. Translation: CASSFGQGAYGYTF.

The J gene is TRBJ2-7, the V gene TRBV18, with 10 bases matching TRBD1. Germline values: CDR1 KGHSH, CDR2 LQKENI. The CDR3 contains 17 residues. V shed 2 bases, J shed 1 base, and the junction held 8 bases outside the gene matches. In DNA, the CDR3 is TGTGCCAGCTCACCATCATGGGGACAGGGGCAATCCTACGAGCAGTACTTC. Translating it yields CASSPSWGQGQSYEQYF. Full variable domain (missing parts from reference TRBV18 and TRBJ2-7): NAGVMQNPRHLVRRRGQEARLRCSPMKGHSHVYWYRQLPEEGLKFMVYLQKENIIDESGMPKERFSAEFPKEGPSILRIQQVVRGDSAAYFCASSPSWGQGQSYEQYFGPGTRLTVT.

The chain combines TRBV6-5 with TRBJ1-1; D possibly corresponds to TRBD1 (5 bases). Germline V gene data show CDR1 as MNHEY and CDR2 as SVGAGI. V was trimmed by 2 bases and J by 7 bases, leaving 8 bases between them. There are 12 residues in the CDR3. CDR3: CASSYGGFEAFF. The DNA for the CDR3 is TGTGCCAGCAGTTACGGGGGATTTGAAGCTTTCTTT.

This chain joins TRBV29-1 and TRBJ2-7; the D is unclear. Germline V gene lookup returns CDR1 SQVTM and CDR2 ANQGSEA. CDR3 size: 16 residues. With 7 bases removed from V and 1 base from J, the gap between germline ends came to 23 bases. CDR3 in DNA: TGCAGCGCGCTCCCCTCGGTGGGCGGAAAATCCTACGAGCAGTACTTC. This encodes CSALPSVGGKSYEQYF.

The chain has TRBV10-1 and TRBJ2-3; a possible D gene is TRBD2 (5 bases). V was cut by 3 bases and J by 5 bases, with 15 bases left in between. CDR3 length: 15 amino acids. Germline V gene lookup returns CDR1 WNHNN and CDR2 SYGVQD (reference sequence). In nucleotides, the CDR3 is TGCGCCAGCAGTGATTATCGGGGTATGATAGATACGCAGTATTTT. Translating gives CASSDYRGMIDTQYF.

The J gene is TRBJ1-1, the V gene TRBV11-2, with unresolved D. Germline V gene lookup returns CDR1 SGHAT and CDR2 FQNNGV. Trimming removed 5 bases at V and 0 bases at J, with 13 bases between. This CDR3 region has 15 residues. CDR3 loop: CASSLREDLNTEAFF. CDR3 sequence (DNA): TGTGCCAGCAGCCTCCGTGAAGACCTGAACACTGAAGCTTTCTTT.

Comments on this clone: The sample carries other DNA sequences with the same CDR3. The chain combines TRBV18 with TRBJ2-5, with D unresolved. The length of the CDR3 is 15 residues. The V and J ends lost 1 base and 1 base respectively, with 10 bases between them. Germline CDR1 and CDR2: KGHSH and LQKENI. The CDR3 DNA reads as TGTGCCAGCTCACCACAGGACGGAACCCAAGAGACCCAGTACTTC. Amino acid sequence: CASSPQDGTQETQYF.

This clone was picked up one time. V is TRBV4-1 and J is TRBJ1-5, with TRBD1 matching 7 bases. Germline V CDR1 and CDR2: MGHRA, YSYEKL. The CDR3 runs 14 residues. The V gene end was trimmed by 4 bases and the J gene end by 7 bases; junction bases not matched to a gene: 7. The chain's CDR3 is CASSLSTGPQPQHF. Written as DNA, the CDR3 is TGCGCCAGCAGCCTTTCGACAGGGCCGCAGCCCCAGCATTTT.

The chain employs TRBV6-5 and TRBJ1-4; 8 bases match TRBD1. The CDR3 is 13 amino acids. V dropped 9 bases and J dropped 4; count of bases not matched to a gene: 4. The germline V gene encodes CDR1 MNHEY and CDR2 SVGAGI. The CDR3 coding sequence is TGTGCCAGTATGACAGGGGTTAATGAAAAACTGTTTTTT. This codes for CASMTGVNEKLFF.